The 9 T cell receptor beta chains below all came from one sample that was sequenced in a study of blood T cell repertoires in COVID-19. This table comes from immunoSEQ multiplex PCR, and its TCRdb copy is limited to in-frame clones, with some not included. The table lists some 290,000 clones, around 81% of them singletons. The sample taken for sequencing was peripheral blood. The origin of the receptors is an older woman with active or convalescent COVID-19.

V usage is TRBV29-1 and J usage is TRBJ2-7, with 9 bases fitting TRBD1. Unmatched junction bases numbered 8, after V lost 7 bases and J lost 4 bases. Germline loops: CDR1 SQVTM, CDR2 ANQGSEA. CDR3 length: 13 residues. In DNA, the CDR3 is TGCAGCGCATTGACAGGGACAGGGTACGAGCAGTACTTC. This translates into CSALTGTGYEQYF.

V usage is TRBV2 and J usage is TRBJ2-1, with 8 bases identical to TRBD2. CDR1 is SNHLY and CDR2 is FYNNEI in the germline V gene. This CDR3 comprises 17 residues. V shed 7 bases and J 4 bases; nucleotides not matched to a gene: 15. The CDR3 reads CASTKGGGPHLYNEQFF. CDR3 bases: TGTGCCAGCACTAAGGGCGGGGGGCCACATCTATACAATGAGCAGTTCTTC.

In this sample, this clone turned up once. The chain recombines TRBV19 with TRBJ1-3; D is unresolved. Trimming took off 9 bases at V and 7 bases at J, with 13 bases between the two ends. CDR3 length equals 12 residues. CDR1 and CDR2 (germline): LNHDA, SQIVND (reference sequence). CDR3 sequence (DNA): TGTGCCAGCGGTCCCGGTGCTAACACCATATATTTT. It codes for CASGPGANTIYF.

This chain uses TRBV2 with TRBJ1-1; possible D gene TRBD1, 5 bases. From germline, CDR1 is SNHLY and CDR2 FYNNEI. Trimming took 2 bases from V and 0 from J, leaving 13 bases between them. The CDR3 has 16 amino acids. The CDR3 DNA sequence: TGTGCCAGCAGTGAAACCTCGACAGCGATGAACACTGAAGCTTTCTTT. Protein sequence: CASSETSTAMNTEAFF.

The chain uses TRBV6-2 or TRBV6-3 and TRBJ2-3, with 8 bases lining up with TRBD2. Unmatched junction bases numbered 2, after V lost 6 bases and J lost 0 bases. This CDR3 comprises 14 residues. Germline CDR1 and CDR2: MNHEY and SVGEGT. The CDR3 DNA follows: TGTGCCAGCAGCGAGCGGGGGAGCACAGATACGCAGTATTTT. It specifies CASSERGSTDTQYF.

The rearrangement links TRBV7-9 to TRBJ1-4; 8 nucleotides align to TRBD1. In germline, CDR1 is SEHNR, CDR2 FQNEAQ (reference sequence). The CDR3 spans 15 residues. V lost 5 bases, J lost 4 bases, and 6 bases stayed unmatched. The CDR3 loop reads CASSPDRGYNEKLFF. The CDR3 DNA reads as TGTGCCAGCAGCCCTGACAGGGGCTATAATGAAAAACTGTTTTTT.

The CDR3 nucleotides read TGTGCCAGCAGCTCCTCTTGGCTCCAACGTACAGATACGCAGTATTTT. The encoded protein is CASSSSWLQRTDTQYF. V is TRBV7-2 and J is TRBJ2-3, with D uncertain. V was shortened by 4 bases and J by 3 bases, with 17 bases between the two germline ends. The CDR3 length is 16 residues. Germline CDR1 SGHTA, CDR2 FQGNSA.

This clone showed up just once. The chain links TRBV19 to TRBJ1-1; maybe TRBD1 (5 bases). Trimming stripped 6 bases from V and 3 bases from J, with 23 bases between. Germline V gene sequence: CDR1 LNHDA, CDR2 SQIVND (reference sequence). The length of the CDR3 is 17 residues. CDR3 loop: CASRRAPIGQGDTEAFF. The CDR3 nucleotides read TGTGCCAGTAGACGGGCCCCGATAGGACAAGGGGACACTGAAGCTTTCTTT.

This rearrangement joins TRBV5-1 to TRBJ2-3; TRBD1 agrees at 7 bases. CDR1 SGHRS and CDR2 YFSETQ come from the germline V gene. CDR3 length equals 16 residues. The ends lost 4 bases at V and 7 bases at J; junction bases unmatched: 15. For the CDR3, the DNA is TGCGCCAGCAGCACCTCCCTAGGGGGCTTGGTGAATACGCAGTATTTT. This translates into CASSTSLGGLVNTQYF.